Below, 19 T cell receptor beta chains from the same sample are listed, as sequenced in a study of T cell changes during pregnancy in multiple sclerosis (dated by TCRdb to the late 2010s). The method was the immunoSEQ multiplex PCR assay. In TCRdb, the immuneACCESS table is reduced to in-frame sequences with V and J assigned. These tables do not hold every clone; where another copy was compared, an unresolved V gene accounts for under half, and the others remain unexplained. Within this sample are about 13,000 clones, with 85% to 90% of them counted one time only. Around an eighth of the sample lies in the top ten. The sequencing here drew on CD8+ T cells from peripheral blood mononuclear cells, taken after pregnancy. These TCRs come from a female donor in good health, enrolled as a control in a pregnancy study.

In this sample, this clone turned up once. This chain uses TRBV11-2 with TRBJ2-7; a possible D gene is TRBD1 (5 bases). V gave up 5 bases and J gave up 3 bases, with 17 bases separating them. CDR3 length equals 15 residues. Germline V gives CDR1 SGHAT, CDR2 FQNNGV. CDR3 nucleotide sequence: TGTGCCAGCAGCCAAGAAGACAGTGCGATCTACGAGCAGTACTTC. This translates into CASSQEDSAIYEQYF.

The chain employs TRBV4-1 and TRBJ2-2; 10 bases are shared with TRBD2. The germline gives CDR1 MGHRA, CDR2 YSYEKL. The CDR3 contains 16 residues. V trimming: 3 bases; J trimming: 2 bases; junction bases outside the gene matches: 3. The CDR3 reads CASSHGTSANTGELFF. CDR3 in DNA: TGCGCCAGCAGCCACGGGACTAGCGCTAACACCGGGGAGCTGTTTTTT.

The CDR3 region has the DNA TGTGCCAGTAGTAGGACACCGAACACTGAAGCTTTCTTT. Protein: CASSRTPNTEAFF. The V call is TRBV19, the J call TRBJ1-1; possible D gene TRBD1, 5 bases. Germline CDR1 LNHDA, CDR2 SQIVND (reference sequence). The CDR3 length is 13 residues. V was clipped by 4 bases and J by 1 base, with 7 bases between them.

This clone ranks as large. In the same sample, other DNA sequences code for this CDR3. The chain's CDR3 is CASSQSDNEQFF. In DNA, the CDR3 is TGTGCCAGCAGCCAAAGCGACAATGAGCAGTTCTTC. The V call is TRBV4-2, the J call TRBJ2-1; D is ambiguous. CDR1 is LGHNA and CDR2 is YNFKEQ in the germline V gene. Trimming shortened V by 2 bases and J by 5 bases, and 4 bases separated the two germline ends. CDR3 size: 12 residues.

Remarks on this clone: The junction departs from the called germline gene at one end, perhaps through a read error. The rearrangement uses TRBV27 and TRBJ1-5, with 7 positions matching TRBD1. Germline CDR1 is MNHEY and CDR2 is SMNVEV (reference sequence). CDR3 size: 14 residues. The CDR3 bases are TGTGCCAGTGCTACCCGGACAGGCAAACAGCCCCAGCATTTT. It encodes CASATRTGKQPQHF.

The chain couples TRBV9 to TRBJ1-2; no reliable D call. Trimming left V 1 base short and J 4 bases short, with 14 bases between. Germline CDR1 reads SGDLS; CDR2 reads YYNGEE. This CDR3 has 15 residues. CDR3 in DNA: TGTGCCAGCAGCGTAATCAGCGCCGAACCCTATGGCTACACCTTC. It encodes CASSVISAEPYGYTF. Combining the CDR3 with reference TRBV9 and TRBJ1-2 gives the whole variable domain DSGVTQTPKHLITATGQRVTLRCSPRSGDLSVYWYQQSLDQGLQFLIQYYNGEERAKGNILERFSAQQFPDLHSELNLSSLELGDSALYFCASSVISAEPYGYTFGSGTRLTVV.

The J gene is TRBJ2-5, the V gene TRBV19, with D perhaps TRBD1 (6 bases). Germline values: CDR1 LNHDA, CDR2 SQIVND (reference sequence). With 7 bases removed from V and 1 base from J, the gap between germline ends came to 13 bases. The CDR3 consists of 14 residues. The CDR3 DNA reads TGTGCCAGTAAGCGCGGACAGATCCAAGAGACCCAGTACTTC. Protein: CASKRGQIQETQYF.

The table lists this clone with a few counts. The chain couples TRBV7-9 to TRBJ2-7; TRBD2 matches at 8 bases. The V and J ends lost 2 bases and 3 bases, in that order; junction bases with no gene match: 9. The CDR3 is made up of 16 amino acids. CDR1 SEHNR and CDR2 FQNEAQ come from the germline V gene (reference sequence). As DNA, the CDR3 is TGTGCCAGCAGCTTAAACCTGGGGACTAGAGGCTACGAGCAGTACTTC. Translating it yields CASSLNLGTRGYEQYF.

The genes are TRBV28 and TRBJ2-1, with 10 bases fitting TRBD2. From germline, CDR1 is MDHEN and CDR2 SYDVKM. The CDR3 contains 15 residues. The trim removed 5 bases at V and 4 bases at J, leaving 5 bases unmatched. The CDR3 bases are TGTGCCAGCAGTCTAGCGGGAGCGCATTACAATGAGCAGTTCTTC. It translates to CASSLAGAHYNEQFF. The full variable domain, completed using reference TRBV28 and TRBJ2-1, is DVKVTQSSRYLVKRTGEKVFLECVQDMDHENMFWYRQDPGLGLRLIYFSYDVKMKEKGDIPEGYSVSREKKERFSLILESASTNQTSMYLCASSLAGAHYNEQFFGPGTRLTVL.

The chain carries TRBV7-8 and TRBJ2-7; tentative D call: TRBD1 (6 bases). From germline, CDR1 is SGHVS and CDR2 FQNEAQ. V was shortened by 1 base and J by 3 bases, with 10 bases between the two germline ends. The CDR3 consists of 14 residues. The CDR3 DNA sequence: TGTGCCAGCAGCTTAGATAGAGGGGGCTACGAGCAGTACTTC. Its protein product is CASSLDRGGYEQYF.

The chain carries TRBV6-1 and TRBJ1-1; unclear D gene. The V end lost 2 bases, the J end lost 1 base, and 8 bases lay between the germline ends. The CDR3 contains 14 residues. Germline V gene data show CDR1 as MNHNS and CDR2 as SASEGT. In DNA form, the CDR3 reads TGTGCCAGCAGTGAAATGGGCAGGAACACTGAAGCTTTCTTT. This sequence encodes CASSEMGRNTEAFF.

The rearrangement joins TRBV13 to TRBJ1-3; 7 bases are a match to TRBD1. The CDR3 spans 15 residues. The V gene end was trimmed by 5 bases and the J gene end by 2 bases; junction bases not matched to a gene: 6. In germline, CDR1 is PRHDT, CDR2 FYEKMQ (reference sequence). CDR3 bases: TGTGCCAGCAGCCCAAACAGGGGCCCTGGAAACACCATATATTTT. This gives the protein CASSPNRGPGNTIYF.

The chain employs TRBV5-1 and TRBJ2-7; no clear D gene. This CDR3 is 14 amino acids long. V was clipped by 1 base and J by 3 bases, with 11 bases between them. Germline assignment: CDR1 SGHRS and CDR2 YFSETQ. CDR3 sequence (DNA): TGCGCCAGCAGCTTGTACCCCGGTGACTACGAGCAGTACTTC. Encoded protein: CASSLYPGDYEQYF.

The chain carries TRBV7-9 and TRBJ2-1, with 9 bases that match TRBD1. This CDR3 contains 13 residues. V shed 5 bases and J 7 bases; nucleotides not matched to a gene: 3. Per the germline V gene, CDR1 is SEHNR and CDR2 is FQNEAQ (reference sequence). The CDR3 bases are TGTGCCAGCAGCCACAGGGGGCGGAATGAGCAGTTCTTC. Translating it yields CASSHRGRNEQFF.

V gene TRBV5-1 combines with J gene TRBJ2-3; D is unresolved. The CDR3 contains 15 residues. The germline V gene has CDR1 SGHRS and CDR2 YFSETQ. V was clipped by 2 bases and J by 2 bases, with 12 bases between them. The CDR3 sequence: CASSLTKPPTDTQYF. CDR3 nucleotide sequence: TGCGCCAGCAGCTTAACTAAGCCCCCCACAGATACGCAGTATTTT.

This CDR3 is CASSSRGGGQPQHF. The CDR3 bases are TGCGCCAGCAGCTCCAGGGGCGGGGGGCAGCCCCAGCATTTT. V gene TRBV5-1 combines with J gene TRBJ1-5; TRBD1 might be the D (6 bases). This CDR3 spans 14 amino acids. V lost 3 bases to trimming and J lost 7 bases, with 14 bases between them. CDR1 and CDR2 (germline): SGHRS, YFSETQ. The variable domain in full, with the rest retrieved from reference TRBV5-1 and TRBJ1-5, is KAGVTQTPRYLIKTRGQQVTLSCSPISGHRSVSWYQQTPGQGLQFLFEYFSETQRNKGNFPGRFSGRQFSNSRSEMNVSTLELGDSALYLCASSSRGGGQPQHFGDGTRLSIL.

The rearrangement joins TRBV28 to TRBJ1-4; TRBD1 might be the D (5 bases). V lost 5 bases to trimming and J lost 0 bases, with 10 bases between them. Germline lookup yields CDR1 MDHEN and CDR2 SYDVKM. This CDR3 is 15 amino acids long. The CDR3 nucleotides read TGTGCCAGCAGTAAAGACAGTGCAACTAATGAAAAACTGTTTTTT. As protein: CASSKDSATNEKLFF.

The chain links TRBV5-6 to TRBJ2-2, with 10 positions matching TRBD2. This CDR3 is built from 16 residues. The ends lost 5 bases at V and 2 bases at J; junction bases unmatched: 6. The V gene's germline CDR1 is SGHDT and CDR2 YYEEEE. CDR3 amino acids: CASRELAGTNTGELFF. CDR3 in DNA: TGTGCCAGCAGGGAACTAGCGGGGACTAACACCGGGGAGCTGTTTTTT.

This rearrangement joins TRBV11-2 to TRBJ1-1, with 8 bases matching TRBD1. With 5 bases clipped from V and 4 bases from J, the junction kept 6 bases outside the gene matches. The CDR3 contains 14 residues. Germline lookup yields CDR1 SGHAT and CDR2 FQNNGV. The CDR3 loop reads CASSPRTGLTEAFF. The CDR3 DNA reads TGTGCCAGCAGCCCCCGGACAGGGCTCACTGAAGCTTTCTTT.